A selection of T cell receptor beta chains follows, all from one sample in a study of PD-1 blockade in classical Hodgkin lymphoma. Sequencing used immunoSEQ multiplex PCR; TCRdb keeps in-frame clones, though not all of them. Among fewer than 35,000 clones listed, approximately 90% were seen once. Source: CD4+ T cells from blood, taken before the fourth cycle of nivolumab. The receptors stem from a human donor with classical Hodgkin lymphoma. Both conserved end residues are part of each CDR3. The order of the fields is clone size, D gene, V gene, J gene, CDR3 protein, CDR3 DNA. D genes are given only for firm matches. Clone size is given for some rows only: seen once, a few or many times, or a class if the clone is expanded.

clone size: -
D gene: TRBD1
V gene: TRBV25-1
J gene: TRBJ1-2
CDR3 protein: CASSDTGGSSGYTF
CDR3 DNA: TGTGCCAGCAGTGATACAGGGGGCTCTAGTGGCTACACCTTC

clone size: -
D gene: TRBD2
V gene: TRBV2
J gene: TRBJ2-5
CDR3 protein: CASRAWDLAGETQYF
CDR3 DNA: TGTGCCAGCAGGGCATGGGATTTAGCGGGAGAGACCCAGTACTTC

clone size: -
D gene: TRBD2
V gene: TRBV6-7
J gene: TRBJ2-1
CDR3 protein: CASSPGTSGYNEQFF
CDR3 DNA: TGTGCCAGCAGCCCCGGGACTAGCGGTTACAATGAGCAGTTCTTC

clone size: -
D gene: -
V gene: TRBV18
J gene: TRBJ2-6
CDR3 protein: CASSTRGLTESGANVLTF
CDR3 DNA: TGTGCCAGCTCTACTAGAGGGCTGACAGAATCTGGGGCCAACGTCCTGACTTTC

clone size: -
D gene: -
V gene: TRBV4-1
J gene: TRBJ2-1
CDR3 protein: CASANRGAGSYNEQFF
CDR3 DNA: TGCGCCAGCGCTAATCGAGGGGCGGGCTCCTACAATGAGCAGTTCTTC

clone size: -
D gene: -
V gene: TRBV30
J gene: TRBJ2-7
CDR3 protein: CAWKKGVSYEQYF
CDR3 DNA: TGTGCCTGGAAAAAAGGGGTCTCCTACGAGCAGTACTTC

clone size: -
D gene: -
V gene: TRBV5-1
J gene: TRBJ2-4
CDR3 protein: CASPGAGVGDIQYF
CDR3 DNA: TGCGCCAGCCCAGGGGCGGGAGTAGGAGACATTCAGTACTTC

clone size: -
D gene: -
V gene: TRBV30
J gene: TRBJ2-7
CDR3 protein: CAWRQGWSYEQYF
CDR3 DNA: TGTGCCTGGAGACAGGGATGGTCCTACGAGCAGTACTTC

clone size: -
D gene: TRBD2
V gene: TRBV2
J gene: TRBJ2-3
CDR3 protein: CASSSGTSGVDTQYF
CDR3 DNA: TGTGCCAGCAGTTCCGGGACTAGCGGGGTGGATACGCAGTATTTT

clone size: -
D gene: TRBD1
V gene: TRBV28
J gene: TRBJ1-3
CDR3 protein: CASRGTGGGNTIYF
CDR3 DNA: TGTGCCAGCAGGGGGACAGGGGGTGGAAACACCATATATTTT

clone size: -
D gene: -
V gene: TRBV7-9
J gene: TRBJ1-4
CDR3 protein: CASSARGRHEKLFF
CDR3 DNA: TGTGCCAGCAGCGCCAGGGGTAGGCATGAAAAACTGTTTTTT

clone size: -
D gene: -
V gene: TRBV11-2
J gene: TRBJ2-5
CDR3 protein: CASSFRGAGRETQYF
CDR3 DNA: TGTGCCAGCAGCTTCAGGGGGGCTGGGAGAGAGACCCAGTACTTC

clone size: -
D gene: -
V gene: TRBV9
J gene: TRBJ1-4
CDR3 protein: CASSVDGAGEKLFF
CDR3 DNA: TGTGCCAGCAGCGTAGACGGGGCAGGGGAAAAACTGTTTTTT

clone size: once
D gene: -
V gene: TRBV7-2
J gene: TRBJ2-2
CDR3 protein: CASSRTVNTGELFF
CDR3 DNA: TGTGCCAGCAGCCGGACAGTGAACACCGGGGAGCTGTTTTTT

clone size: -
D gene: TRBD1
V gene: TRBV25-1
J gene: TRBJ2-1
CDR3 protein: CASSAHGTGPYNEQFF
CDR3 DNA: TGTGCCAGCAGTGCACACGGGACAGGGCCCTACAATGAGCAGTTCTTC

clone size: -
D gene: -
V gene: TRBV7-9
J gene: TRBJ2-3
CDR3 protein: CASSFRGPFRVRTDTQYF
CDR3 DNA: TGTGCCAGCAGCTTTCGTGGGCCATTTCGCGTCCGCACAGATACGCAGTATTTT

clone size: -
D gene: TRBD2
V gene: TRBV4-2
J gene: TRBJ2-7
CDR3 protein: CASSQASGLDTRPYEQYF
CDR3 DNA: TGTGCCAGCAGCCAGGCGTCCGGACTAGATACGCGTCCCTACGAGCAGTACTTC

clone size: once
D gene: TRBD1
V gene: TRBV4-2
J gene: TRBJ1-2
CDR3 protein: CASSLPAAQGVFGYTF
CDR3 DNA: TGTGCCAGCAGCCTGCCCGCGGCGCAGGGGGTATTTGGCTACACCTTC

clone size: -
D gene: -
V gene: TRBV6-9
J gene: TRBJ1-6
CDR3 protein: CASTLELRSSYNSPLHF
CDR3 DNA: TGTGCCAGCACCTTAGAATTACGGAGCTCCTATAATTCACCCCTCCACTTT

clone size: -
D gene: -
V gene: TRBV10-3
J gene: TRBJ2-3
CDR3 protein: CAISESLDTQYF
CDR3 DNA: TGTGCCATCAGTGAGAGTCTGGATACGCAGTATTTT

clone size: -
D gene: -
V gene: TRBV27
J gene: TRBJ2-7
CDR3 protein: CASSRIEPSYEQYF
CDR3 DNA: TGTGCCAGCAGCCGGATCGAACCCTCCTACGAGCAGTACTTC

clone size: -
D gene: TRBD1
V gene: TRBV2
J gene: TRBJ1-2
CDR3 protein: CASAGQGANYGYTF
CDR3 DNA: TGTGCCAGCGCGGGACAGGGGGCTAACTATGGCTACACCTTC

clone size: -
D gene: TRBD1
V gene: TRBV5-6
J gene: TRBJ1-2
CDR3 protein: CASSSSGGRGYTF
CDR3 DNA: TGTGCCAGCAGCTCGTCAGGGGGCAGAGGCTACACCTTC

clone size: -
D gene: TRBD2
V gene: TRBV6-4
J gene: TRBJ2-1
CDR3 protein: CASVSGLAGVENEQFF
CDR3 DNA: TGTGCCAGCGTATCGGGACTAGCGGGAGTAGAGAATGAGCAGTTCTTC

clone size: -
D gene: TRBD2
V gene: TRBV11-3
J gene: TRBJ2-7
CDR3 protein: CASSLTGGYEQYF
CDR3 DNA: TGTGCCAGCAGCTTAACCGGGGGGTACGAGCAGTACTTC

clone size: -
D gene: TRBD1
V gene: TRBV6-1
J gene: TRBJ1-3
CDR3 protein: CASRRQGSGNTIYF
CDR3 DNA: TGTGCCAGCAGACGACAGGGCTCTGGAAACACCATATATTTT

clone size: -
D gene: -
V gene: TRBV7-9
J gene: TRBJ2-1
CDR3 protein: CASSLGLGATLNEQFF
CDR3 DNA: TGTGCCAGCAGCTTAGGGCTGGGGGCGACCCTCAATGAGCAGTTCTTC

clone size: -
D gene: -
V gene: TRBV19
J gene: TRBJ2-7
CDR3 protein: CASSRARGATGYEQYF
CDR3 DNA: TGTGCCAGTAGTAGAGCCAGGGGGGCCACCGGATACGAGCAGTACTTC

clone size: -
D gene: -
V gene: TRBV6-5
J gene: TRBJ1-1
CDR3 protein: CASSLLRSNTEAFF
CDR3 DNA: TGTGCCAGCAGCCTACTGCGGTCGAACACTGAAGCTTTCTTT

clone size: -
D gene: -
V gene: TRBV14
J gene: TRBJ2-1
CDR3 protein: CASSQGGADGPFF
CDR3 DNA: TGTGCCAGCAGCCAAGGTGGCGCCGACGGTCCGTTCTTC

clone size: once
D gene: -
V gene: TRBV10-3
J gene: TRBJ2-3
CDR3 protein: CAIWVGASTDTQYF
CDR3 DNA: TGTGCCATCTGGGTAGGGGCTAGCACAGATACGCAGTATTTT

clone size: -
D gene: -
V gene: TRBV30
J gene: TRBJ2-7
CDR3 protein: CACRPSLRYEQYF
CDR3 DNA: TGTGCCTGCCGCCCCTCTTTGAGGTACGAGCAGTACTTC